This T cell receptor (beta chain) was obtained from a study of shared clonotypes between healthy human individuals. Across the study: For every donor, three CD4 naive, three CD4 memory, two CD8 naive and one CD8 memory plates were used.

This CDR3 spans 14 amino acids. The ends were cut back, 7 bases at V and 5 bases at J, with 18 bases in the middle. Germline V gene data show CDR1 as SQVTM and CDR2 as ANQGSEA. Repertoires were generated with immunoSEQ multiplex PCR, while TCRdb's copy carries only in-frame clones and drops some. The table records some 300,000 clones, 73% of them present only once. This clone occurred a few times. This clonotype was sampled from a man under 40 in good health. The sequenced material came from memory CD4+ T cells sorted from blood. Described subset: CD45RA-negative fraction. This chain connects TRBV29-1 to TRBJ2-1; tentatively, D is TRBD2 (7 bases). CDR3 amino acids: CSGIGGRENNEQFF. As DNA, the CDR3 is TGCAGCGGGATAGGGGGGAGGGAGAACAATGAGCAGTTCTTC.